The 16 T cell receptor beta chains listed next were all sequenced from one sample in a study of molecular identifiers for immune sequencing clone quantification. TCRdb reanalysed the PCR reads using MiXCR and keeps one entry per CDR3 protein. The data show tens of thousands of distinct CDR3 sequences, about a fifth seen once. Sequences were obtained from naive CD8+ T cells from blood, with Jurkat cell RNA spiked in. The subset denotes: FACS-sorted CD8+CD4-CCR7+CD45RA+ naive T cells. All receptors derive from a human donor in good health. Some libraries in this study had Jurkat cell RNA spiked in.

The sample holds many counts of this clonotype. The chain employs TRBV5-4 and TRBJ1-1, with D possibly TRBD1 on 5 matching bases. This CDR3 spans 16 amino acids. The V end was cut by 2 bases, the J end by 6 bases, with 20 bases between. The germline CDR1 and CDR2 sequences are SGHNT and YYREEE (reference sequence). The CDR3 DNA reads TGTGCCAGCAGCTTTGGGTCTCAGGGACTGGGCGCTGAAGCTTTCTTT. It specifies CASSFGSQGLGAEAFF.

The table lists this clonotype with many counts. This chain's CDR3 is CASSPGWHPAYEQYF. For the CDR3, the DNA is TGTGCCAGCAGCCCCGGGTGGCACCCCGCCTACGAGCAGTACTTC. The chain links TRBV27 to TRBJ2-7; no clear D. CDR3 length equals 15 residues. Germline V gene lookup returns CDR1 MNHEY and CDR2 SMNVEV (reference sequence). Trimming cost V 6 bases and J 2 bases, with 17 bases left between them.

The rearrangement uses TRBV19 and TRBJ2-3; D may be TRBD2 (6 bases). V was pared by 0 bases and J by 2 bases, with 9 bases between. The germline V gene encodes CDR1 LNHDA and CDR2 SQIVND (reference sequence). The CDR3 length is 15 residues. In nucleotides, the CDR3 is TGTGCCAGTAGTATAGATCGGGGGACCACAGATACGCAGTATTTT. As protein: CASSIDRGTTDTQYF.

This clonotype was detected only a few times. Possible read error: a much larger clone is one base away. This sequence joins TRBV12-3 or TRBV12-4 and TRBJ2-1; tentatively, D is TRBD2 (5 bases). This CDR3 comprises 12 residues. The DNA of the CDR3 is TGTGCCAGCAGCCCCAGTAGCGATGAGGAGTTCTTC. Translating it yields CASSPSSDEEFF.

This clonotype was seen ten or more times. This chain joins TRBV4-1 and TRBJ2-3; 7 bases are a match to TRBD2. V shed 1 base and J 0 bases; nucleotides not matched to a gene: 4. The CDR3 sequence is 16 residues long. Looked up from germline, CDR1 is MGHRA and CDR2 is YSYEKL. This CDR3 reads CASSQVLAESTDTQYF. The DNA of the CDR3 is TGCGCCAGCAGCCAAGTCCTAGCGGAGAGCACAGATACGCAGTATTTT.

This clonotype was observed many times. The chain couples TRBV9 to TRBJ2-3; 7 nucleotides align to TRBD2. After removal of 2 bases from V and 2 bases from J, the junction contained 8 bases not matched to a gene. The CDR3 runs 16 residues. Germline-derived CDR1 and CDR2 are SGDLS and YYNGEE. The CDR3 loop reads CASSVEGRGLTDTQYF. The CDR3 DNA is TGTGCCAGCAGCGTGGAAGGGAGGGGCCTCACAGATACGCAGTATTTT.

The chain is built from TRBV12-3 or TRBV12-4 and TRBJ1-1; 9 bases match TRBD1. This CDR3 has 15 amino acids. The trim removed 3 bases at V and 5 bases at J, leaving 7 bases unmatched. In nucleotides, the CDR3 is TGTGCCAGCAGTTTCGAGACAGGGGGATTAACTGAAGCTTTCTTT. Its translation: CASSFETGGLTEAFF.

This clonotype came up a few times. One junction end disagrees with the germline gene, perhaps due to a read error. The rearrangement links TRBV9 to TRBJ2-2; TRBD1 or TRBD2 may be the D gene (6 bases each). Germline V lookup: CDR1 SGDLS, CDR2 YYNGEE. The CDR3 sequence is 20 residues long. CDR3 protein: CASSVDPPGAGEFWTGGLFF. CDR3 in DNA: TGTGCCAGCAGCGTAGACCCACCCGGGGCAGGGGAGTTCTGGACCGGGGGGCTGTTTTTT.

This clonotype has ten or more counts. The chain employs TRBV24-1 and TRBJ2-7, with 9 nucleotides matching TRBD2. V lost 4 bases to trimming and J lost 4 bases; unmatched junction nucleotides: 10. Looked up from germline, CDR1 is KGHDR and CDR2 is SFDVKD. The CDR3 sequence is 16 residues long. CDR3 loop: CATSDPTSGATYEQYF. In DNA, the CDR3 is TGTGCCACCAGTGACCCGACTAGCGGAGCTACTTACGAGCAGTACTTC.

This clonotype was observed many times. The chain employs TRBV10-3 and TRBJ2-7; a weak D match, TRBD1 (5 bases). The germline V gene has CDR1 ENHRY and CDR2 SYGVKD. Trimming cost V 7 bases and J 1 base, with 11 bases left between them. The CDR3 is 13 residues long. CDR3: CAITDSPSYEQYF. CDR3 DNA sequence: TGTGCCATCACCGACAGTCCTTCCTACGAGCAGTACTTC.

Ten or more counts support this clonotype. The chain joins TRBV28 to TRBJ2-4, with TRBD1 matching over 10 bases. This CDR3 is 16 amino acids long. The trim removed 7 bases at V and 6 bases at J, leaving 12 bases unmatched. Germline values: CDR1 MDHEN, CDR2 SYDVKM. Here the CDR3 DNA reads TGTGCCAGCACTAAATCACCGGGACAGGGGCCAAACATTCAGTACTTC. Its protein is CASTKSPGQGPNIQYF.

This clonotype was seen at least ten times. The V gene is TRBV7-9, the J gene TRBJ2-7, with D tentatively TRBD2 (6 bases). V was shortened by 8 bases and J by 2 bases, with 13 bases between the two germline ends. Germline CDR1 SEHNR, CDR2 FQNEAQ (reference sequence). The CDR3 totals 13 residues. The CDR3 nucleotides are TGTGCCAGCGCCACCCGGGGGACCTACGAGCAGTACTTC. Protein sequence: CASATRGTYEQYF.

This clonotype was seen at least ten times. The V call is TRBV28, the J call TRBJ2-3, with D hard to call. The germline V gene has CDR1 MDHEN and CDR2 SYDVKM. Trimming took 9 bases from V and 0 from J, leaving 13 bases between them. This CDR3 comprises 14 residues. The CDR3 loop reads CASIGVTSTDTQYF. The CDR3 coding sequence is TGTGCCAGTATCGGCGTAACTAGCACAGATACGCAGTATTTT.

In regard to this clonotype: The germline gene is not matched at one end of the junction; a read error may be the cause. V is TRBV7-9 and J is TRBJ2-2; 10 bases fit TRBD2. The CDR3 consists of 13 residues. Germline-derived CDR1 and CDR2 are SEHNR and FQNEAQ (reference sequence). The CDR3 reads CAGRSGLAEELFF. CDR3 bases: TGTGCCGGCAGGAGCGGACTAGCGGAGGAGCTGTTTTTT.

Only a few counts were recorded for this clonotype. This rearrangement joins TRBV7-9 to TRBJ1-6; no definite D call. Germline V gene lookup returns CDR1 SEHNR and CDR2 FQNEAQ (reference sequence). CDR3 length: 10 residues. Trimming removed 4 bases at V and 18 bases at J, with 10 bases between. For the CDR3, the DNA is TGTGCCAGCAGCTCGGATCTCCCCCACTTT. This gives the protein CASSSDLPHF.

This clonotype has at least ten counts. The chain couples TRBV20-1 to TRBJ2-7; D assignment may be TRBD1 or TRBD2 (6 bases each). With 3 bases removed from V and 3 bases from J, the gap between germline ends came to 15 bases. This CDR3 spans 14 amino acids. Germline lookup yields CDR1 DFQATT and CDR2 SNEGSKA (reference sequence). In DNA, the CDR3 is TGCAGTGCTAGGGGGGGCTTGGACCTCTACGAGCAGTACTTC. This gives the protein CSARGGLDLYEQYF.